The source of this T cell receptor beta chain is a study of CD8 T cells in Susac syndrome. This CDR3 is built from 16 residues. Per the germline V gene, CDR1 is LGHDT and CDR2 is YNNKEL (reference sequence). V dropped 5 bases and J dropped 6; count of bases not matched to a gene: 8. An amount of RNA that ranged from 0.5 to 1 ug was reverse transcribed with random hexamers. TCRdb re-derived calls from the immunoSEQ multiplex PCR reads in MiXCR, one entry per CDR3 protein. The sample has about 100,000 distinct CDR3 sequences, about 96% seen once. From blood CD8+ and CD4+ T cells, the TCR beta chain was sequenced. The TEMRA cells underwent FACS enrichment, while the CD8+ and CD4+ T cells underwent negative isolation.

This TCR was recovered from a human donor with Susac syndrome. Source material: CD8+ T cells from PBMCs. The rearrangement joins TRBV3-1 to TRBJ2-3; 13 nucleotides match TRBD2. The DNA of the CDR3 is TGTGCCAGCAGCACCTGGACTAGCGGGAGTCCTGATACGCAGTATTTT. As protein: CASSTWTSGSPDTQYF.